The next 15 T cell receptor beta chains were all read from a single sample in a study of identical twins. Each CDR3 protein is one row after TCRdb ran MiXCR on the 5' RACE reads. The data contain a few hundred thousand distinct CDR3 sequences, around a tenth of them seen just once; the ten biggest clones take up around 3.2%. These records were also assigned to another study, of yellow fever vaccine responses in identical twins.

Sequenced sample: PBMCs. Receptors were obtained from a woman in her late teens or twenties in good health.

This clonotype was picked up a small number of times. The chain joins TRBV7-2 to TRBJ2-7; weak D call: TRBD2 (6 bases). Trimming left V 0 bases short and J 0 bases short, with 12 bases between. This CDR3 spans 16 amino acids. In germline, CDR1 is SGHTA, CDR2 FQGNSA. The chain's CDR3 is CASSLALGRSSYEQYF. Written as DNA, the CDR3 is TGTGCCAGCAGCTTAGCGCTCGGGAGATCCTCCTACGAGCAGTACTTC.

This clonotype turned up a few times. V gene TRBV14 combines with J gene TRBJ2-2; D not resolved. V was clipped by 3 bases and J by 6 bases, with 17 bases between them. This CDR3 has 16 amino acids. Germline V CDR1 and CDR2: SGHDN, FVKESK. CDR3 nucleotides: TGTGCCAGCAGCCATTATATCTTCGGCCGCCCCGGGGAGCTGTTTTTT. The encoded protein is CASSHYIFGRPGELFF.

This clonotype was seen many times. This chain links TRBV11-2 with TRBJ2-1, with D possibly being TRBD1 (5 bases). V lost 4 bases to trimming and J lost 8 bases, with 12 bases between them. This CDR3 comprises 13 residues. The germline V gene has CDR1 SGHAT and CDR2 FQNNGV. CDR3 nucleotides: TGTGCCAGCAGCTCCTCAGGGTGGTATGAGCAGTTCTTC. Translation gives CASSSSGWYEQFF.

This clonotype turned up a few times. The rearrangement uses TRBV9 and TRBJ2-7; D assignment may be TRBD1 or TRBD2 (5 bases each). CDR3 length: 16 residues. Per the germline V gene, CDR1 is SGDLS and CDR2 is YYNGEE. Trimming left V 0 bases short and J 3 bases short, with 16 bases between. The CDR3 DNA is TGTGCCAGCAGCGTAGCTCCGGGCCGGGGCAACTACGAGCAGTACTTC. This codes for CASSVAPGRGNYEQYF.

This clonotype was detected a few times. The V gene is TRBV4-3, the J gene TRBJ2-6, with D maybe TRBD2 (5 bases). Germline CDR1 and CDR2: LGHNA and YSLEER. V lost 3 bases to trimming and J lost 0 bases, with 6 bases between them. CDR3 length equals 15 residues. CDR3 sequence: CASSHGSSGANVLTF. The CDR3 DNA sequence: TGCGCCAGCAGCCATGGGAGCTCTGGGGCCAACGTCCTGACTTTC.

The chain is built from TRBV2 and TRBJ2-6, with D unresolved. V was shortened by 6 bases and J by 0 bases, with 12 bases between the two germline ends. The CDR3 contains 16 residues. CDR1 is SNHLY, CDR2 FYNNEI, per germline. CDR3 loop: CASSRRVPSGANVLTF. The CDR3 DNA reads as TGTGCCAGCAGCCGAAGGGTGCCCTCTGGGGCCAACGTCCTGACTTTC.

This clonotype was counted at least ten times. This chain uses TRBV5-1 with TRBJ2-3, with 8 bases lining up with TRBD1. V lost 7 bases to trimming and J lost 0 bases; unmatched junction nucleotides: 16. The CDR3 is 18 residues long. Germline V lookup: CDR1 SGHRS, CDR2 YFSETQ. The CDR3 reads CASGNGQGAPSSTDTQYF. Written as DNA, the CDR3 is TGCGCCAGCGGAAACGGACAGGGCGCCCCTTCTAGCACAGATACGCAGTATTTT.

The chain is built from TRBV11-2 and TRBJ1-2; D not certain. The V gene's germline CDR1 is SGHAT and CDR2 FQNNGV. Trimming shortened V by 0 bases and J by 4 bases, and 6 bases separated the two germline ends. The CDR3 covers 13 residues. CDR3 protein: CASSLDPAYGYTF. CDR3 DNA sequence: TGTGCCAGCAGCTTAGATCCGGCCTATGGCTACACCTTC.

The J gene is TRBJ2-2, the V gene TRBV5-1; TRBD2 is a possible D gene (6 bases). Germline CDR1 reads SGHRS; CDR2 reads YFSETQ. The CDR3 contains 14 residues. Trimming stripped 3 bases from V and 9 bases from J, with 15 bases between. Written as DNA, the CDR3 is TGCGCCAGCAGCTCGGAGGCGGGACCCTGGGAGCTGTTTTTT. It yields the protein CASSSEAGPWELFF.

This clonotype was observed at least ten times. In DNA form, the CDR3 reads TGCGCCAGCAGCTTGGACCTGGCGGGGGGACCCGACGAGCAGTACTTC. This encodes CASSLDLAGGPDEQYF. This chain connects TRBV5-1 to TRBJ2-7; 8 nucleotides line up with TRBD2. CDR1 and CDR2 from the germline V gene are SGHRS and YFSETQ. Trimming at V came to 0 bases and at J to 5 bases, leaving 10 bases not matched to a gene. The CDR3 sequence is 16 residues long.

This clonotype was counted many times. The rearrangement uses TRBV25-1 and TRBJ2-7; TRBD2 matches at 9 bases. Germline V gives CDR1 MGHDK, CDR2 SYGVNS. CDR3 length equals 14 residues. After removal of 4 bases from V and 4 bases from J, the junction contained 5 bases not matched to a gene. For the CDR3, the DNA is TGTGCCAGCAGTGGAATGGGACTAGCTTACGAGCAGTACTTC. Translating it yields CASSGMGLAYEQYF.

The chain employs TRBV28 and TRBJ2-3, with a possible D match to TRBD2 (6 bases). Germline lookup yields CDR1 MDHEN and CDR2 SYDVKM. The CDR3 is 13 residues long. V lost 11 bases and J lost 3, with 15 bases in between. For the CDR3, the DNA is TGTGCCGGGAGGAGGGTCAGTACAGATACGCAGTATTTT. As protein: CAGRRVSTDTQYF.

This clonotype was counted only a few times. Here the CDR3 reads CASSRIPGQINEQYF. The DNA of the CDR3 is TGTGCCAGCAGCCGAATTCCGGGACAAATAAACGAGCAGTACTTC. The chain carries TRBV14 and TRBJ2-7; a possible D gene is TRBD1 (6 bases). Trimming stripped 4 bases from V and 5 bases from J, with 18 bases between. The CDR3 is 15 amino acids. The germline V gene has CDR1 SGHDN and CDR2 FVKESK.

This chain links TRBV28 with TRBJ2-7, with D tentatively TRBD1 (6 bases). Between the trimmed V and J ends, which lost 7 bases and 1 base, there was a span of 17 bases. CDR1 MDHEN and CDR2 SYDVKM come from the germline V gene. This CDR3 region has 15 residues. CDR3 amino acids: CASIHREPNSYEQYF. The CDR3 nucleotides read TGTGCCAGCATCCACAGGGAACCCAATTCCTACGAGCAGTACTTC.

This clonotype was recorded at least ten times. The chain joins TRBV4-1 to TRBJ1-2; 7 bases are a match to TRBD1. Trimming at V came to 3 bases and at J to 8 bases, leaving 6 bases not matched to a gene. The CDR3 is 13 residues long. In germline, CDR1 is MGHRA, CDR2 YSYEKL. Here the CDR3 DNA reads TGCGCCAGCAGCCATACCGACAGGGTCGGCTACACCTTC. It encodes CASSHTDRVGYTF.